These T cell receptor beta chains were read from a single sample in a study of shared clonotypes between healthy human individuals. Method: immunoSEQ multiplex PCR; TCRdb's copy keeps in-frame clones and lacks some. The table includes fewer than 2.5 million clones, approximately 93% detected once. The sample taken for sequencing was naive CD4+ T cells from PBMCs. These receptors were taken from a man between 18 and 35 years old in good health. Some clones in this sample may be carry-over from other donors' samples. Each CDR3 is given with its conserved first and last residue. D genes are given only for firm matches. Size is stated for part of the rows, as once, few or many counts, or as a class when the clone is expanded.

j_call clone_size v_call d_call cdr3_length cdr3_aa cdr3_nt
TRBJ2-1 . TRBV7-7 TRBD2 15 CASALLAGGNNEQFF TGTGCCAGCGCCTTACTAGCGGGAGGGAACAATGAGCAGTTCTTC
TRBJ2-3 once TRBV28 . 15 CASSLPPGHTDTQYF TGTGCCAGCAGTCTCCCCCCGGGGCACACAGATACGCAGTATTTT
TRBJ1-1 . TRBV5-6 . 11 CASSLLAEAFF TGTGCCAGCAGCTTGCTGGCTGAAGCTTTCTTT
TRBJ1-5 . TRBV27 . 16 CASSLFPGGPYQPQHF TGTGCCAGCAGTTTATTCCCAGGTGGACCCTATCAGCCCCAGCATTTT
TRBJ2-7 . TRBV5-1 TRBD2 15 CASSLGLAGFYEQYF TGCGCCAGCAGCTTGGGACTAGCGGGATTCTACGAGCAGTACTTC
TRBJ1-3 . TRBV5-4 TRBD1 16 CASSSAGGQSGNTIYF TGTGCCAGCAGCTCCGCAGGGGGACAATCAGGAAACACCATATATTTT
TRBJ2-3 . TRBV7-3 TRBD2 16 CASSLLAGGRGDTQYF TGTGCCAGCAGCTTGCTAGCGGGAGGCCGGGGAGATACGCAGTATTTT
TRBJ1-1 few TRBV20-1 . 11 CSARANTEAFF TGCAGTGCTAGGGCTAACACTGAAGCTTTCTTT
TRBJ1-4 . TRBV11-2 . 15 CASSLFGGGHEKLFF TGTGCCAGCAGCTTATTCGGGGGGGGACACGAAAAACTGTTTTTT
TRBJ1-2 . TRBV28 TRBD1 15 CASSPRGTGTYGYTF TGTGCCAGCAGTCCGCGCGGGACAGGGACCTATGGCTACACCTTC
TRBJ2-2 . TRBV6-5 . 12 CASGSSTGELFF TGTGCCAGTGGCAGTTCAACCGGGGAGCTGTTTTTT
TRBJ2-3 . TRBV5-1 . 15 CASSWGGSGTDTQYF TGCGCCAGCAGCTGGGGCGGATCGGGCACAGATACGCAGTATTTT
TRBJ1-4 . TRBV4-3 . 15 CASSRGPGKDEKLFF TGCGCCAGCAGCCGAGGGCCAGGGAAGGATGAAAAACTGTTTTTT
TRBJ2-4 . TRBV25-1 . 16 CASSEAGAASKNIQYF TGTGCCAGCAGTGAGGCAGGGGCCGCCTCCAAAAACATTCAGTACTTC
TRBJ1-4 once TRBV6-1 . 14 CASSEEATNEKLFF TGTGCCAGCAGTGAAGAGGCAACTAATGAAAAACTGTTTTTT
TRBJ2-1 . TRBV5-1 . 17 CASSLATAANSYNEQFF TGCGCCAGCAGCTTGGCCACAGCGGCAAACTCCTACAATGAGCAGTTCTTC
TRBJ2-5 . TRBV28 TRBD1 20 CASSKQQGLWGGPARETQYF TGTGCCAGCAGTAAACAACAGGGGCTGTGGGGTGGCCCTGCCAGAGAGACCCAGTACTTC
TRBJ1-2 . TRBV5-1 TRBD1 14 CASSFVSGGYGYTF TGCGCCAGCAGCTTCGTTTCAGGGGGCTATGGCTACACCTTC
TRBJ1-4 . TRBV29-1 TRBD1 14 CSVGQGATNEKLFF TGCAGCGTCGGACAGGGTGCAACTAATGAAAAACTGTTTTTT
TRBJ1-2 . TRBV28 . 13 CASIPELGYGYTF TGTGCCAGCATCCCGGAATTGGGCTATGGCTACACCTTC